A selection of T cell receptor beta chains follows, all from one sample in a study of immune heterogeneity within non-small cell lung tumors. Each CDR3 protein gets one entry after TCRdb re-called the multiplex PCR reads with MiXCR. The repertoire holds around 9,800 distinct CDR3 sequences, with approximately 20% as singletons. The sequenced sample was lung tumor tissue. The receptors were sampled from a man aged 60-69 years with non-small cell lung cancer. Both conserved end residues are part of each CDR3. The D gene is left open where the match is weak. Some rows have no size entry. The others give once, few or many, or a class for an expanded clone.

clone_size j_call d_call v_call cdr3_nt cdr3_aa
medium-sized TRBJ1-1 . TRBV2 TGTGCCAGCACCGCAGCGAGTTTCACTGAAGCTTTCTTT CASTAASFTEAFF
medium-sized TRBJ2-7 . TRBV20-1 TGCAGTGCTATCCGGGACTTAACCTACGAGCAGTACTTC CSAIRDLTYEQYF
few TRBJ2-1 TRBD2 TRBV20-1 TGCAGTGCTAGGTCCGGGACTAGTCCTAACAATGAGCAGTTCTTC CSARSGTSPNNEQFF
. TRBJ2-1 TRBD2 TRBV14 TGTGCCAGCAGCCAAGGGGGGGGGGATATGTACAATGAGCAGTTCTTC CASSQGGGDMYNEQFF
few TRBJ2-1 . TRBV3-1 TGTGCCAGCAGCCAAGATTCAGGGCCAAGCTCCTACAATGAGCAGTTCTTC CASSQDSGPSSYNEQFF
few TRBJ1-2 TRBD1 TRBV5-1 TGCGCCAGCAGCTTGGCGCAGGGGGGATATGGCTACACCTTC CASSLAQGGYGYTF
. TRBJ2-3 TRBD2 TRBV6-5 TGTGCCAGCAGTTACTCGATGCGGGAGACGCATTATTTT CASSYSMRETHYF
. TRBJ1-4 . TRBV6-1 TGTGCCAGCAGTGAATGGGTAGATGAAAAACTGTTTTTT CASSEWVDEKLFF
. TRBJ1-1 . TRBV20-1 TGCAGTGTGGGCGGGCTTAACACTGAAGCTTTCTTT CSVGGLNTEAFF
many TRBJ1-3 TRBD1 TRBV9 TGTGCCAGCAGCGGCACACAGGGGGTTCAAACCTCTGGAAACACCATATATTTT CASSGTQGVQTSGNTIYF
. TRBJ2-5 . TRBV7-2 TGTGCCAGCAGCTTAGTCTTCGGAGAAGAGAACCAGTACTTC CASSLVFGEENQYF
medium-sized TRBJ2-2 TRBD2 TRBV28 TGTGCCAGCACCGGGGGCATAGCGGGAAGGAACACCGGGGAGCTGTTTTTT CASTGGIAGRNTGELFF
. TRBJ1-6 . TRBV20-1 TGCAGTGCTAGAGCGCCAGGGGCCTGGTCACCCCTCCACTTT CSARAPGAWSPLHF
medium-sized TRBJ2-1 . TRBV5-1 TGCGCCAGCAGCTCGGGCACTACAAATGAGCAGTTCTTC CASSSGTTNEQFF
few TRBJ1-5 TRBD1 TRBV18 TGTGCCAGCTCCGGGACAGACGATCAGCCCCAGCATTTT CASSGTDDQPQHF
few TRBJ2-5 TRBD1 TRBV7-9 TGTGCCAGCAGCTTCAGGACAGGGGGCGAGACCCAGTACTTC CASSFRTGGETQYF
medium-sized TRBJ1-2 . TRBV20-1 TGCAGTGCTAGGCCCCCGGTGGGGGTGGGCTATGGCTACACCTTC CSARPPVGVGYGYTF
. TRBJ2-2 . TRBV5-5 TGTGCCAGCAGCACCAGGGGGGGGACCGGGGAGCTGTTTTTT CASSTRGGTGELFF
. TRBJ2-5 . TRBV11-1 TGTGCCACCAGCTCCCGAGTAAGAAGGGCGGGGGAGACCCAGTACTTC CATSSRVRRAGETQYF
medium-sized TRBJ2-7 TRBD2 TRBV30 TGTGCCTGGAGCAGGACTAGCGGGTCCTACGAGCAGTACTTC CAWSRTSGSYEQYF
few TRBJ1-3 . TRBV6-2/TRBV6-3 TGTGCCAGCAGTTACTCGAGTCCTAGGGGGAACACCATATATTTT CASSYSSPRGNTIYF
. TRBJ1-1 . TRBV9 TGTGCCAGCAGCGTAGCGAATTATCACAGGGCCGGGAACACTGAAGCTTTCTTT CASSVANYHRAGNTEAFF
medium-sized TRBJ2-5 TRBD2 TRBV28 TGTGCCAGCAGTTCCGGAGCGGGAGCGGAGACCCAGTACTTC CASSSGAGAETQYF
. TRBJ2-7 . TRBV25-1 TGTGCCATCAGTGAAGGTGTGGGGCAGTACTTC CAISEGVGQYF
few TRBJ2-2 . TRBV24-1 TGTGCCACCAGTGATCACAGGGAAGCCACCGGGGAGCTGTTTTTT CATSDHREATGELFF
medium-sized TRBJ2-5 . TRBV9 TGTGCCAGCAGCGTCGGTGGGGGTCTAGAGACCCAGTACTTC CASSVGGGLETQYF
medium-sized TRBJ1-1 TRBD1 TRBV15 TGTGCCACCAGCAAGGGGGGGCTGGGACAGGGTTTTAGAGGAGCTTTCTTT CATSKGGLGQGFRGAFF
few TRBJ2-3 TRBD2 TRBV12-3/TRBV12-4 TGTGCCAGCAGTTCCACGCTAGCGGGCACAGATACGCAGTATTTT CASSSTLAGTDTQYF
medium-sized TRBJ1-1 . TRBV27 TGTGCCAGCAGTTGGTCAGGGAGGGGGAACACTGAAGCTTTCTTT CASSWSGRGNTEAFF
once TRBJ1-2 . TRBV28 TGTGCCAGCAGTTTAATGTGGGATCGCCGTGGCTACACCTTC CASSLMWDRRGYTF
few TRBJ2-6 . TRBV20-1 TGCAGTGCTAGATCGTCGGGGTACGGGGCCAACGTCCTGATTTTC CSARSSGYGANVLIF
. TRBJ2-1 TRBD2 TRBV4-2 TGTGCCAGCAGCCAATTCCTAGCGGGGTACAATGAGCAGTTCTTC CASSQFLAGYNEQFF
medium-sized TRBJ1-6 . TRBV12-3/TRBV12-4 TGTGCCAGCAGTTTACAGGGGCTGACGTACTCACCCCTCCACTTT CASSLQGLTYSPLHF
. TRBJ2-2 . TRBV20-1 TGCAGTGGTGTAGCGGATTCGAACACCGGGGAGCTGTTTTTT CSGVADSNTGELFF
medium-sized TRBJ2-7 TRBD2 TRBV4-2 TGTGCCAGCAGCCAAAGTCTAGCGGGACCATCCTACGAGCAGTACTTC CASSQSLAGPSYEQYF
few TRBJ2-2 . TRBV5-1 TGCGCCAGCAGTCCCCTAGCTAGGAACACCGGGGAGCTGTTTTTT CASSPLARNTGELFF